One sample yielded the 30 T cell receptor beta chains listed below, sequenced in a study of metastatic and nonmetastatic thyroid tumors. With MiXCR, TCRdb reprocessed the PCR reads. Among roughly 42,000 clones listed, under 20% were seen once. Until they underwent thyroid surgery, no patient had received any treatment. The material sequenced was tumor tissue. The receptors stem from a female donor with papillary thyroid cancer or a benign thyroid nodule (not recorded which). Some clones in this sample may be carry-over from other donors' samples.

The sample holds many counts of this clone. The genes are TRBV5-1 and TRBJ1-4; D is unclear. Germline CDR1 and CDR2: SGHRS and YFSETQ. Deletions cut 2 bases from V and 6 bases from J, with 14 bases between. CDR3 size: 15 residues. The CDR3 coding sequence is TGCGCCAGCAGCTTCAAGGACCCTGGGGATGAAAAACTGTTTTTT. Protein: CASSFKDPGDEKLFF.

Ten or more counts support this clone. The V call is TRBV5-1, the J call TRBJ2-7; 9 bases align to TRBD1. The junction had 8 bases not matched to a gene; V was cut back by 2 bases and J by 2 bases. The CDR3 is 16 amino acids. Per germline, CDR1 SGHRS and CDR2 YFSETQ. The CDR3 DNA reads TGCGCCAGCAGCTTCGTCCGGGACAGGGACACCTACGAGCAGTACTTC. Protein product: CASSFVRDRDTYEQYF.

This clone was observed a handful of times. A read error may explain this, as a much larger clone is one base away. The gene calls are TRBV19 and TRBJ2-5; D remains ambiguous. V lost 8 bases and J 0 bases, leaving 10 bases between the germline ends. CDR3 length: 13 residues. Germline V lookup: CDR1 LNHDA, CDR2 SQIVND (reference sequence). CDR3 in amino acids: CASGNRYQETQYF. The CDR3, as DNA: TGTGCCAGTGGGAATCGGTACCAAGAGACCCAGTACTTC.

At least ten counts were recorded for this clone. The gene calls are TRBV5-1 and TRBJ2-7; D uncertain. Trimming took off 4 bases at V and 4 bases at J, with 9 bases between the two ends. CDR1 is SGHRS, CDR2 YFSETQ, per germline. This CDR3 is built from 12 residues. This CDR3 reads CASSHDGYEQYF. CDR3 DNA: TGCGCCAGCAGCCACGACGGATACGAGCAGTACTTC.

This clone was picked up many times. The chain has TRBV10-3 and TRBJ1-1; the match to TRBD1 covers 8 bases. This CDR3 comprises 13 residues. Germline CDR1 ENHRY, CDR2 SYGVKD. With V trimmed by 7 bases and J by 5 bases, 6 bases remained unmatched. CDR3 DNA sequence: TGTGCCATCAAGCAGGGGGCGCGGACTGAAGCTTTCTTT. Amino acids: CAIKQGARTEAFF.

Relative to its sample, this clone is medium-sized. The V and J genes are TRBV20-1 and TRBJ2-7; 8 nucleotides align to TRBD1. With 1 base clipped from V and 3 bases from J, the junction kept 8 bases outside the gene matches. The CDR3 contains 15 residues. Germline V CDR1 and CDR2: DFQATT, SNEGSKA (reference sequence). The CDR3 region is CSARGAGGYFYEQYF. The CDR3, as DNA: TGCAGTGCTAGAGGGGCAGGGGGCTATTTCTACGAGCAGTACTTC.

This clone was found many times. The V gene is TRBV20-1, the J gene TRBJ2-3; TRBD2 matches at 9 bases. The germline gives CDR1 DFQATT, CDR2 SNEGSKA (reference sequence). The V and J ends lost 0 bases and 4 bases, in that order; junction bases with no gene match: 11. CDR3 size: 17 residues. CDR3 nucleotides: TGCAGTGCTAGAGATATTACTAGCGGGCCCCGCCCAGATACGCAGTATTTT. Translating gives CSARDITSGPRPDTQYF.

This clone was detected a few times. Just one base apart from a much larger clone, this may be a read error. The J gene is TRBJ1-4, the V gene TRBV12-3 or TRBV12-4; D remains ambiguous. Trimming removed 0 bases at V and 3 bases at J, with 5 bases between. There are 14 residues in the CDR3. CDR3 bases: TGTGCCAGCAGTTTAGCGGGGTCTAATGAAAAACTGTTTTTT. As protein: CASSLAGSNEKLFF.

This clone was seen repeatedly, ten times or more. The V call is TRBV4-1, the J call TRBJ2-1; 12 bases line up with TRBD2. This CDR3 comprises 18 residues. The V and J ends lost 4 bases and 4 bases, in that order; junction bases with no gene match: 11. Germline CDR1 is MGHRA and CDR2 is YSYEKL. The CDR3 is CASSLTETSGSSYNEQFF. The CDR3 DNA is TGCGCCAGCAGCCTAACTGAGACTAGCGGGAGTTCTTACAATGAGCAGTTCTTC.

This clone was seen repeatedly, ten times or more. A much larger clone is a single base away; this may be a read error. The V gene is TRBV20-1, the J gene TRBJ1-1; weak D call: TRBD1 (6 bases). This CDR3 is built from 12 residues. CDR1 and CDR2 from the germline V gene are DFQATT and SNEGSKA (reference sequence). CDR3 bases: TGCGGTGCTAGAAAGGGGGACACTGAAGCTTTCTTT. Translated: CGARKGDTEAFF.

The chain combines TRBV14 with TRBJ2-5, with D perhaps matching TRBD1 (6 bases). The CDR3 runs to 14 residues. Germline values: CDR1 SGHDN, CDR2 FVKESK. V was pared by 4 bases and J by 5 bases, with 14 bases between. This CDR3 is CASSRLNRGETQYF. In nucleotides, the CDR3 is TGTGCCAGCAGCCGCCTGAATAGGGGGGAGACCCAGTACTTC.

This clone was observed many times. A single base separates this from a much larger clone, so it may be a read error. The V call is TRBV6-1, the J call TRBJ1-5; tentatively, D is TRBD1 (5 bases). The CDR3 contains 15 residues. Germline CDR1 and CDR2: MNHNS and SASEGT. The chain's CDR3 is CASYSTGNTNQPRHF. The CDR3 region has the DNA TGTGCCAGCTACTCCACAGGAAACACGAATCAGCCCCGGCATTTT.

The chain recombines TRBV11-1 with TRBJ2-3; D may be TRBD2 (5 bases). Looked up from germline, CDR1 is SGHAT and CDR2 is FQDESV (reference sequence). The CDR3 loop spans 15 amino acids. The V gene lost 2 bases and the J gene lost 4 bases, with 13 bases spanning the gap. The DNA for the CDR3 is TGTGCCAGCAGCTTATCGGGTGCGAGGGCAGATACGCAGTATTTT. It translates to CASSLSGARADTQYF.

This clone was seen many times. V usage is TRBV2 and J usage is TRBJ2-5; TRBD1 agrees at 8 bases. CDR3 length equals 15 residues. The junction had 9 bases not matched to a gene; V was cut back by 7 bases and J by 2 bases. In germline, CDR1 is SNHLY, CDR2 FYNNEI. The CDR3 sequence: CASTSRTGRQETQYF. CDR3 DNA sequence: TGTGCCAGCACCTCACGGACAGGGCGTCAAGAGACCCAGTACTTC.

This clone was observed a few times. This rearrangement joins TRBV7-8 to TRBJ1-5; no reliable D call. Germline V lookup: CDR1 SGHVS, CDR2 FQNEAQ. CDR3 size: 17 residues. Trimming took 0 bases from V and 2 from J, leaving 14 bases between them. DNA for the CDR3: TGTGCCAGCAGCTTAGCGGTAAGCCCGGAGGGCAATCAGCCCCAGCATTTT. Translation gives CASSLAVSPEGNQPQHF.

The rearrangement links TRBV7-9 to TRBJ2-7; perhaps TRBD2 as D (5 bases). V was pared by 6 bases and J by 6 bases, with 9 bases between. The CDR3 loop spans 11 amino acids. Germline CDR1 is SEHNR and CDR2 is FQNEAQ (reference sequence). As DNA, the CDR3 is TGTGCCAGCAGAGGAAGCGGCGAGCAGTACTTC. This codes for CASRGSGEQYF.

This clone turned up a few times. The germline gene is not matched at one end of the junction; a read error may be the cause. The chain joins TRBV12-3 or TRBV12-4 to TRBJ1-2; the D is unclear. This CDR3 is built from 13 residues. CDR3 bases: TGTGTCAGCACCATAGGGCAGTGGTATGGCTACACCTTC. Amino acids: CVSTIGQWYGYTF.

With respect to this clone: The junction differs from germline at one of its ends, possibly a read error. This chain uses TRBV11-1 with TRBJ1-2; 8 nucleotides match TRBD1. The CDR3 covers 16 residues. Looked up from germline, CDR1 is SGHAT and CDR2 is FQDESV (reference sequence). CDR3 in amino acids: CASIPGLTGANYGYAF. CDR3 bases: TGTGCCAGCATCCCCGGCCTGACAGGGGCTAACTATGGCTACGCCTTC.

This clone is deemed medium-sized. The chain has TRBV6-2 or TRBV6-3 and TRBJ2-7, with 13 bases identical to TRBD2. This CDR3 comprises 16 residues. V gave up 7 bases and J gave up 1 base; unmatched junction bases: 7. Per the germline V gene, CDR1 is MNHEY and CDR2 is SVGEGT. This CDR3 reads CASKPLTSGGSYEQYF. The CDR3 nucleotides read TGTGCCAGCAAACCTCTGACTAGCGGGGGGTCCTACGAGCAGTACTTC.

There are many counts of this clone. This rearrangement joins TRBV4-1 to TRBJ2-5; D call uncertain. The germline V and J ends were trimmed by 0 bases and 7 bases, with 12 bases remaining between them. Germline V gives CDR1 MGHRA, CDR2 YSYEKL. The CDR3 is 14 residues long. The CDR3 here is CASSQDHYSGTQYF. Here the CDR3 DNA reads TGCGCCAGCAGCCAAGATCACTACTCCGGGACCCAGTACTTC.

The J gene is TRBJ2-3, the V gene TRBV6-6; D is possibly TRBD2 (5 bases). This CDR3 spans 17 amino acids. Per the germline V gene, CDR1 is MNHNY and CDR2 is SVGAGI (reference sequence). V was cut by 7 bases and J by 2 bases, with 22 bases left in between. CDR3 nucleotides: TGTGCCAGCACCGTGAGTGGAGTGGGAGTATACACAGATACGCAGTATTTT. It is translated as CASTVSGVGVYTDTQYF.

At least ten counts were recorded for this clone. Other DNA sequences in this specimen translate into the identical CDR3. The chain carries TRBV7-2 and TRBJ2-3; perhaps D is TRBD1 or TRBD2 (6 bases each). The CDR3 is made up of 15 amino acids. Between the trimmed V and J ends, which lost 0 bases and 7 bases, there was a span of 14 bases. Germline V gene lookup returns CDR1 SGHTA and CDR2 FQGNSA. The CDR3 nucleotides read TGTGCCAGCAGCTTAGCTGGGGGGCTGGGAAATACGCAGTATTTT. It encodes CASSLAGGLGNTQYF. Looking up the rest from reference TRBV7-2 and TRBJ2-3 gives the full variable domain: GAGVSQSPSNKVTEKGKDVELRCDPISGHTALYWYRQSLGQGLEFLIYFQGNSAPDKSGLPSDRFSAERTGGSVSTLTIQRTQQEDSAVYLCASSLAGGLGNTQYFGPGTRLTVL.

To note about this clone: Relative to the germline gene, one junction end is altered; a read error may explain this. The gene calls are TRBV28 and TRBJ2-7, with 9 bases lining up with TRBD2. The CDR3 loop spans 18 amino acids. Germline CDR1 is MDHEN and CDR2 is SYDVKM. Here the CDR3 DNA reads TGTGCCAGCAGGCCCTCCGGGACTAGCAGGAGGGTCCGATACGATCAGTACTTC. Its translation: CASRPSGTSRRVRYDQYF.

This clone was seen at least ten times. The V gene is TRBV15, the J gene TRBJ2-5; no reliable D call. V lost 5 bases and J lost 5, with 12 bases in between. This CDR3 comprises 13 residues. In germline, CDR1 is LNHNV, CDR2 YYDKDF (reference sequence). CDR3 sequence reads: CATSARIRETQYF. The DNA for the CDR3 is TGTGCCACCAGCGCCCGTATCCGGGAGACCCAGTACTTC. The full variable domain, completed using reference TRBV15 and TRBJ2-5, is DAMVIQNPRYQVTQFGKPVTLSCSQTLNHNVMYWYQQKSSQAPKLLFHYYDKDFNNEADTPDNFQSRRPNTSFCFLDIRSPGLGDTAMYLCATSARIRETQYFGPGTRLLVL.

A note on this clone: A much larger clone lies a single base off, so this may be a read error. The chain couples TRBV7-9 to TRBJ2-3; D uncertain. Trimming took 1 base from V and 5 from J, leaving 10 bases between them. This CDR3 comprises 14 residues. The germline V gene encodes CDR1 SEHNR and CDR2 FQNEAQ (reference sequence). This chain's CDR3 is CASSLVRVGDTQYF. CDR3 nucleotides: TGTGCCAGCAGCTTAGTACGGGTCGGAGATACGCAGTATTTT.

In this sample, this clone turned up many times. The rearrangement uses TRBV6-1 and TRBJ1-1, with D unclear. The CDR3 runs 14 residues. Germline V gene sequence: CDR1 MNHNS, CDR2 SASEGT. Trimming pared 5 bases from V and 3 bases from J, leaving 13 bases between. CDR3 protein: CASSSWSAHTEAFF. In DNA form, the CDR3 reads TGTGCCAGCAGTTCGTGGAGTGCACACACTGAAGCTTTCTTT.

The CDR3 sequence: CASSGLAGVYEQYF. Written as DNA, the CDR3 is TGTGCCAGCTCAGGACTAGCGGGAGTATACGAGCAGTACTTC. This rearrangement joins TRBV28 to TRBJ2-7, with 13 bases identical to TRBD2. J gave up 4 bases and V 8 bases, and 5 bases lay outside the gene matches. The CDR3 has 14 residues. Germline lookup yields CDR1 MDHEN and CDR2 SYDVKM.

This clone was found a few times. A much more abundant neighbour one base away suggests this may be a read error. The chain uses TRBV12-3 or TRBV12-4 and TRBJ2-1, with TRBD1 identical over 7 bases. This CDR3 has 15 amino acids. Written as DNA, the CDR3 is TGTGTCAGCATTCTTACAGGGGACACTTACAATGAGCAGTTCTTC. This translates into CVSILTGDTYNEQFF.

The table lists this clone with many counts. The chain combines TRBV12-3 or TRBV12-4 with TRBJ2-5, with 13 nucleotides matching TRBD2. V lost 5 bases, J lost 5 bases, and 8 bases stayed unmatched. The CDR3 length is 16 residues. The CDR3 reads CASSLYGLAGEETQYF. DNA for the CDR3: TGTGCCAGCAGTCTTTACGGACTAGCGGGGGAGGAGACCCAGTACTTC.

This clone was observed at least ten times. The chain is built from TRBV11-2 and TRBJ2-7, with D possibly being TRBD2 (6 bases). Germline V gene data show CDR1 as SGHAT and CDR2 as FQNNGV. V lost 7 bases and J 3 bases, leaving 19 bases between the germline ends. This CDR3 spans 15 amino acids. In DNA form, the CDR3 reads TGTGCCAGCACATCACCCTTGGGACTGTTCTACGAGCAGTACTTC. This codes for CASTSPLGLFYEQYF. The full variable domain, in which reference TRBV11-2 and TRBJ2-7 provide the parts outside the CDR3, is EAGVAQSPRYKIIEKRQSVAFWCNPISGHATLYWYQQILGQGPKLLIQFQNNGVVDDSQLPKDRFSAERLKGVDSTLKIQPAKLEDSAVYLCASTSPLGLFYEQYFGPGTRLTVT.